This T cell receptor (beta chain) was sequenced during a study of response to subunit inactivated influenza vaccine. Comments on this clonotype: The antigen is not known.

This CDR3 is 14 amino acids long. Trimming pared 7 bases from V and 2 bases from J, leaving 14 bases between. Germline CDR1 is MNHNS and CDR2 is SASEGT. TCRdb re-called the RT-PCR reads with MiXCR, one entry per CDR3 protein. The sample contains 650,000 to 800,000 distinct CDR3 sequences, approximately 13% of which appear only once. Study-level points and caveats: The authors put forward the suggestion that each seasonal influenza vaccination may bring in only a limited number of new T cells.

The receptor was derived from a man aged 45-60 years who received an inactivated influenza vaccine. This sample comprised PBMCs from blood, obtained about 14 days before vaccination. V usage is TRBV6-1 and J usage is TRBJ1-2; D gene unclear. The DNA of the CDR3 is TGTGCCAGCACCCCCCTAGGCACAAACTATGGCTACACCTTC. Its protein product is CASTPLGTNYGYTF.